The TCR beta chain described here comes from a study of response to subunit inactivated influenza vaccine (dated by TCRdb to between 2017 and 2018). Notes on the research overall: Deep quantitative profiling of the T cell receptor repertoire was used in the study to follow responses to a trivalent subunit inactivated influenza vaccine.

This clonotype was counted only a few times. Its antigen is unknown. Base-call qualities are not available, and no considerably larger clone is one nucleotide away. Summary of the overall study and its limitations: It was suggested by the authors that each seasonal influenza vaccination may recruit only a limited number of new T cells.

Relative to germline, V is 6 bases shorter and J is 5 bases shorter, with 16 bases between their ends. The germline V gene (reference sequence) yields SEHNR for CDR1 and FQNEAQ for CDR2. There are 14 amino acids in the CDR3, from cysteine to phenylalanine inclusive. Solely the CDR3 DNA is kept, with 42 bases framed from the first base. Receptor amplification or capture employed RT-PCR. For sequencing, an Illumina HiSeq 2500 was employed. In TCRdb, the public reads were trimmed at Q25 with fastp and aligned with MiXCR, with productive beta chains retained. Each CDR3 protein gets just one entry, which takes the most common genes and DNA from the rows behind it. Counted in this sample were more than 550,000 distinct CDR3 sequences; about 11% of them appeared once. Approximately 10% of the sample rests with the top ten.

The starting material was PBMCs from blood, obtained on the day of vaccination. Rearrangement joined TRBV7-9 to TRBJ2-5; there is no confident call for the D gene. The clonotype was recovered from a middle-aged man who received an inactivated influenza vaccine. Donor details come from another sample of the same person, matched by shared clones. The CDR3 protein sequence reads: CASRESDPRETQYF. The sequenced DNA is TGTGCCAGCAGGGAATCTGACCCGCGGGAGACCCAGTACTTC.